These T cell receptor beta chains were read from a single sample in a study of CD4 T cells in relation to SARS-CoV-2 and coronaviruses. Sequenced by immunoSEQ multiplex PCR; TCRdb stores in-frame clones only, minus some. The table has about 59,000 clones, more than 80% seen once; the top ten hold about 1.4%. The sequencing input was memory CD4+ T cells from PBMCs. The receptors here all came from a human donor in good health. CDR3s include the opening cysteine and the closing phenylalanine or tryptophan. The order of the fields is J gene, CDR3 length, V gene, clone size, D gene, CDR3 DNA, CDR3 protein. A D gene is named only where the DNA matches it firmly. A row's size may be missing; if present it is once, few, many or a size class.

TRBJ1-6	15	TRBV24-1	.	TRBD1	TGTGCCACCAGTGAGAGCAGGGGGAACAATTCACCCCTCCACTTT	CATSESRGNNSPLHF
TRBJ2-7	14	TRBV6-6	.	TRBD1	TGTGCCAGCAGTCGGACAGGGTTGGTCTACGAGCAGTACTTC	CASSRTGLVYEQYF
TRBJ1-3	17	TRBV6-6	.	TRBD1	TGTGCCAGCAGTCGGACAGGGGAAAAGAGTTCTGGAAACACCATATATTTT	CASSRTGEKSSGNTIYF
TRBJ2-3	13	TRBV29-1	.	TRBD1	TGCAGCGTTGAACCGGACAGGGGGCCGTTGCAGTATTTT	CSVEPDRGPLQYF
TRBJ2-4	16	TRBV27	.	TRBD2	TGTGCCAGCAGTTTACCCCCTGGGAGGGGAGGAAACATTCAGTACTTC	CASSLPPGRGGNIQYF
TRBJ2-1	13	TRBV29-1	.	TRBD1	TGCAGCGTTGACAGGACAGGGGGAAATGAGCAGTTCTTC	CSVDRTGGNEQFF
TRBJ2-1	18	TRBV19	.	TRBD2	TGTGCCAGTAGTATTGTGTCGTCCAGCGGGAGGGTCTACAATGAGCAGTTCTTC	CASSIVSSSGRVYNEQFF
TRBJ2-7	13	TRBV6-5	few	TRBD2	TGTGCCAGCAGTCGAGGACTAGGAGCCGAGCAGTACTTC	CASSRGLGAEQYF
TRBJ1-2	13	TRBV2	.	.	TGTGCCACTACCCGGGAGAAAAACTATGGCTACACCTTC	CATTREKNYGYTF
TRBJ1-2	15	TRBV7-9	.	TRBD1	TGTGCCAGCAGCTTACTTGGACAGGCAACCTATGGCTACACCTTC	CASSLLGQATYGYTF
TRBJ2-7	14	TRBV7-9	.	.	TGTGCCAGCAGCTTAGCCGAGAAGACGGGAGAGCAGTACTTC	CASSLAEKTGEQYF
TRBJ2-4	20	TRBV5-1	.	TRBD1	TGCGCCAGCAGCCGAGAGCGGCTCCAGGGACAGGGGCTAGCCAAAAACATTCAGTACTTC	CASSRERLQGQGLAKNIQYF
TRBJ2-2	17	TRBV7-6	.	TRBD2	TGTGCCAGCAGCTCCTATGGGACTAGCGCGGGCACCGGGGAGCTGTTTTTT	CASSSYGTSAGTGELFF
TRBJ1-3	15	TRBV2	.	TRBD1	TGTGCCAGCAGTGAACAGGGGGCTGCTGGAAACACCATATATTTT	CASSEQGAAGNTIYF
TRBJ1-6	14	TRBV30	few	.	TGTGCCTGGAGTCGTAGCTCCTATAATTCACCCCTCCACTTT	CAWSRSSYNSPLHF
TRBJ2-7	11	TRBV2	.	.	TGTGCCAGCAGTGAAGGGGCTCCCGTGTACTTC	CASSEGAPVYF
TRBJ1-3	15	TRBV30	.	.	TGTGCCTGGAGTCCCTCCTCCCTGGGGGGAAACACCATATATTTT	CAWSPSSLGGNTIYF
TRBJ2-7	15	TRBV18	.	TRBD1	TGTGCCAGCTCACCACCGACAGGGAACATGGACGAGCAGTACTTC	CASSPPTGNMDEQYF
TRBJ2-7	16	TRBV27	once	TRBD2	TGTGCCAGCAGTTCATTACCGACTAGCGGACGCGGCGAGCAGTACTTC	CASSSLPTSGRGEQYF
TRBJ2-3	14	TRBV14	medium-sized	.	TGTGCCAGCAGCCAAGAGCTAGACACAGATACGCAGTATTTT	CASSQELDTDTQYF
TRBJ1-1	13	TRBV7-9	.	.	TGTGCCAGCAGCTCGGGGGGTTTCACTGAAGCTTTCTTT	CASSSGGFTEAFF
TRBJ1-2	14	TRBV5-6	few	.	TGTGCCAGCAGCTTGAAATATATGGGGGATGGCTACACCTTC	CASSLKYMGDGYTF
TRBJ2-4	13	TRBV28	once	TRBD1	TGTGCCAGCAAGACAGGGGGCCGCGACATTCAGTACTTC	CASKTGGRDIQYF
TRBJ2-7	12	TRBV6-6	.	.	TGTGCCAGCAGAAATAGAATCTACGAGCAGTACTTC	CASRNRIYEQYF
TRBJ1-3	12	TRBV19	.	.	TGTGCCATACAGGACTCTGGAAACACCATATATTTT	CAIQDSGNTIYF
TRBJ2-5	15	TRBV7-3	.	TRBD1	TGTGCCAGCAGCCGGACAGGGGGCGGCCAAGAGACCCAGTACTTC	CASSRTGGGQETQYF
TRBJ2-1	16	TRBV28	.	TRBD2	TGTGCCAGCAGTTCCCGGACTAGCGGGAGGGCAAATGAGCAGTTCTTC	CASSSRTSGRANEQFF
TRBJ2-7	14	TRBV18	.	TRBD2	TGTGCCAGCTCACCGATGGCGGGAGCCGAAGAGCAGTACTTC	CASSPMAGAEEQYF
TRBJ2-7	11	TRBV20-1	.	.	TGCAGTGTTAGGACGGACTACGAGCAGTACTTC	CSVRTDYEQYF
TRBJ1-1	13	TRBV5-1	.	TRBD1	TGCGCCAGCAGCCCGGCGACAGGGTCTGAGGCTTTCTTT	CASSPATGSEAFF
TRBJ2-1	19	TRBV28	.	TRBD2	TGTGCCAGCAGTTTATCGTGGGGGGGTGGGACTAGCGGGAACAATGAGCAGTTCTTC	CASSLSWGGGTSGNNEQFF
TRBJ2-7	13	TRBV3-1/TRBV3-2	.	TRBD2	TGTGCCAGCAGCGGCCTAGCGGGACCCGAGCAGTACTTC	CASSGLAGPEQYF
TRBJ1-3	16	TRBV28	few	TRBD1	TGTGCCAGCTGCTCACAGGGGGGTATCGCTGGAAACACCATATATTTT	CASCSQGGIAGNTIYF
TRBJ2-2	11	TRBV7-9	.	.	TGTGCCAGCGGGGGGAGCGGGGAGCTGTTTTTT	CASGGSGELFF
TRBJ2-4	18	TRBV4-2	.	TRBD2	TGTGCCAGCAGCCAAAGAGGGTCCACTAGCGCAGCCAAAAACATTCAGTACTTC	CASSQRGSTSAAKNIQYF
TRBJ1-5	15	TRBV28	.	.	TGTGCCAGCAGAACGCCCGAAGGGGTCGGTCAGCCCCAGCATTTT	CASRTPEGVGQPQHF
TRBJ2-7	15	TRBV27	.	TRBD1	TGTGCCAGCAGTACACAGGGGGGTGGTCGGTACGAGCAGTACTTC	CASSTQGGGRYEQYF
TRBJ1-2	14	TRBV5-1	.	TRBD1	TGCGCCAGCAGCTTGTACGGCGACAGGGGTGGCTACACCTTC	CASSLYGDRGGYTF
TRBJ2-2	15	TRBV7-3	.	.	TGTGCCAGCAGCTTAGGCCCTACGAACACCGGGGAGCTGTTTTTT	CASSLGPTNTGELFF
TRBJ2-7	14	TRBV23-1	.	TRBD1	TGCGCCAGCAGTCACGACAGGGAATCCTACGAGCAGTACTTC	CASSHDRESYEQYF
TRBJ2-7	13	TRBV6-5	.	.	TGTGCCGCCAGGACAGTAAACTCCTACGAGCAGTACTTC	CAARTVNSYEQYF